This paragraph covers one T cell receptor beta chain sequence. Its antigen is as yet unknown. This specimen comes from a study of cytomegalovirus exposure and HLA in healthy donors. Overall study results and limits: Later analysis found that TCR beta chains associated with HLA were more clonally expanded than other, equally common chains.

The ends were cut back, 4 bases at V and 4 bases at J, with 13 bases in the middle. CDR1 and CDR2 from the germline V gene are MNHEY and SMNVEV (reference sequence). This CDR3 comprises 14 residues. The PCR employed 60 Vbeta primers together with 13 Jbeta primers. Only in-frame clones appear in the TCRdb table, and some are missing; sequencing was by immunoSEQ multiplex PCR. The data show fewer than 200,000 clones, roughly 80% seen once. Sequenced: PBMCs. V is TRBV27 and J is TRBJ1-1, with D tentatively TRBD1 (5 bases). The sequence derives from a male donor in good health and CMV-seronegative. CDR3 loop: CASSSDSGGTEAFF. In DNA, the CDR3 is TGTGCCAGCAGTTCAGATAGCGGGGGCACTGAAGCTTTCTTT.